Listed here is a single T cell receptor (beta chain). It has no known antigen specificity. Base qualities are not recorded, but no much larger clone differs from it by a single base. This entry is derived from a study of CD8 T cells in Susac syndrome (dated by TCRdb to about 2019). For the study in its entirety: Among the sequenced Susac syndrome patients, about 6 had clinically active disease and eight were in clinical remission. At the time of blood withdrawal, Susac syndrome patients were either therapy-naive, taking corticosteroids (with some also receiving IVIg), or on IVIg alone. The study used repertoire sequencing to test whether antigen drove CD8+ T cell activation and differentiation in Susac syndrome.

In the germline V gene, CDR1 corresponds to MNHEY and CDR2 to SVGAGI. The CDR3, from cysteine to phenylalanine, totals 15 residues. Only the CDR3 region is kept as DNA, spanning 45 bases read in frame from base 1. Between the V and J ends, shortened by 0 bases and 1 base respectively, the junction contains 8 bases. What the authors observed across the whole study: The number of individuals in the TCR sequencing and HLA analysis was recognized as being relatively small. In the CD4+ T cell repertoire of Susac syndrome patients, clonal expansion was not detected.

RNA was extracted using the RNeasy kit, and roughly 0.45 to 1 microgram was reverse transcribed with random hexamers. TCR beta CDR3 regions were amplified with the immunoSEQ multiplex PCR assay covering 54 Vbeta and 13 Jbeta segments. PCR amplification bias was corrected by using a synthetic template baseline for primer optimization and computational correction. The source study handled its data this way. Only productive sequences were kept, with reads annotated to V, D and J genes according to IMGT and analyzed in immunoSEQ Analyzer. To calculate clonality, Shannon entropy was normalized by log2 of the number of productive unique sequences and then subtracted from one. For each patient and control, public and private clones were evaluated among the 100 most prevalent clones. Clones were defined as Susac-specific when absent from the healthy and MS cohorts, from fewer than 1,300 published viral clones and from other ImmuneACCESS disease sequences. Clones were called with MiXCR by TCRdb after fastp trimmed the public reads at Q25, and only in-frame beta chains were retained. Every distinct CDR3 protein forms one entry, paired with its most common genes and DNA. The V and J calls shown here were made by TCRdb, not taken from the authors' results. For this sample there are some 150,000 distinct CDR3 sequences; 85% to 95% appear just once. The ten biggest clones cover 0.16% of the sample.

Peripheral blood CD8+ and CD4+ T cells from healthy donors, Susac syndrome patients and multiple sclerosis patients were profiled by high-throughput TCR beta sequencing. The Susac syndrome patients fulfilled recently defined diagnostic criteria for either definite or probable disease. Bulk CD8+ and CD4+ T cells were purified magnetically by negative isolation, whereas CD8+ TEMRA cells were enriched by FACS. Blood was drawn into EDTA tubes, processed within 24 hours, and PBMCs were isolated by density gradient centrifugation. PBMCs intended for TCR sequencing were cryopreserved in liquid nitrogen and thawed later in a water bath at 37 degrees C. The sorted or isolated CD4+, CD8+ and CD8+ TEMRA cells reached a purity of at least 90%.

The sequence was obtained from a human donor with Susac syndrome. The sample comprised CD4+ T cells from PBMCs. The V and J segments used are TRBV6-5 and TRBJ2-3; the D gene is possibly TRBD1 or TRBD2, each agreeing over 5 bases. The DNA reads TGTGCCAGCAGTTACTCGGGGGTTGGCACAGATACGCAGTATTTT. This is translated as CASSYSGVGTDTQYF.